The clone carrying this T cell receptor (beta chain) was picked up one time. Its antigen is unknown. This specimen comes from a study of cytomegalovirus exposure and HLA in healthy donors. General observations from the study: It is likely that the observed cluster of highly shared sequence variants was a sequencing artifact. Segments of the TCR beta V type were, in most cases, productive about 87% or about 30% of the time in an earlier analysis.

Trimming removed 4 bases from V and 2 bases from J; junction bases left unmatched: 5. From germline, CDR1 is SGHRS and CDR2 YFSETQ. CDR3 length equals 15 residues. Use of 60 Vbeta and 13 Jbeta primers characterized the PCR. Here immunoSEQ multiplex PCR was the method, and the copy in TCRdb shows in-frame clones only, minus some. The sample records some 190,000 clones, 65% to 90% being singletons. What was sequenced was PBMCs. The genes are TRBV5-1 and TRBJ2-5, with 10 bases that match TRBD2. The TCR was taken from a woman in her 30s in good health and CMV-seronegative. The CDR3 here is CASSLGLADQETQYF. Written as DNA, the CDR3 is TGCGCCAGCAGCCTTGGACTAGCGGATCAAGAGACCCAGTACTTC.